These 28 T cell receptor beta chains originate from one sample sequenced in a study of T cells in Graves' hyperthyroidism and ophthalmopathy. Amplified TCR beta CDR3 regions came from RNA transcripts. HTBI primers were used for first-round RT-PCR of the TCR CDR3. TCRdb re-called the multiplex PCR reads with MiXCR, one entry per CDR3 protein. The data hold hundreds of thousands of distinct CDR3 sequences, with 12% to 15% observed a single time. Sequenced input: blood. The receptors here all came from a woman aged 18-29 years with Graves' hyperthyroidism.

This clonotype was seen only a few times. The V gene is TRBV7-9, the J gene TRBJ1-1; D not resolved. The CDR3 loop spans 13 amino acids. Per germline, CDR1 SEHNR and CDR2 FQNEAQ (reference sequence). V was trimmed by 2 bases and J by 1 base, leaving 5 bases between them. CDR3 in DNA: TGTGCCAGCAGCTTATTTCCGAACACTGAAGCTTTCTTT. Translating it yields CASSLFPNTEAFF.

This sequence joins TRBV6-1 and TRBJ2-5, with D perhaps matching TRBD1 or TRBD2 (5 bases each). The germline V gene has CDR1 MNHNS and CDR2 SASEGT. Trimming stripped 11 bases from V and 5 bases from J, with 18 bases between. The CDR3 is made up of 13 amino acids. The CDR3 DNA reads as TGTGCCGGGTCTGGAAGGGGAGTCGAGACCCAGTACTTC. This translates into CAGSGRGVETQYF.

This clonotype was observed many times. The genes are TRBV5-1 and TRBJ1-2; 8 bases are a match to TRBD1. The CDR3 spans 14 residues. Germline V gene lookup returns CDR1 SGHRS and CDR2 YFSETQ. The trim removed 0 bases at V and 4 bases at J, leaving 2 bases unmatched. CDR3 sequence (DNA): TGCGCCAGCAGCTTGGACAGGGGGACCTATGGCTACACCTTC. As protein: CASSLDRGTYGYTF.

V gene TRBV12-3 or TRBV12-4 combines with J gene TRBJ2-3, with D uncertain. The CDR3 is 13 amino acids. V lost 3 bases, J lost 3 bases, and 7 bases lay in between. DNA of the CDR3: TGTGCCAGCAGTTTCGTGATTACAGATACGCAGTATTTT. This sequence encodes CASSFVITDTQYF.

The rearrangement uses TRBV12-3 or TRBV12-4 and TRBJ2-5; the match to TRBD2 covers 7 bases. J was trimmed by 5 bases and V by 1 base; bases with no gene match: 7. There are 15 residues in the CDR3. The DNA of the CDR3 is TGTGCCAGCAGTTTAGGGGGGGGGGATAGGGAGACCCAGTACTTC. It specifies CASSLGGGDRETQYF.

The chain carries TRBV18 and TRBJ1-6; D remains unclear. Germline-derived CDR1 and CDR2 are KGHSH and LQKENI. The CDR3 consists of 13 residues. The germline V and J ends were trimmed by 2 bases and 13 bases, with 12 bases remaining between them. The CDR3 spells CASSPKAERPLHF. CDR3 DNA sequence: TGTGCCAGCTCACCAAAGGCAGAGAGGCCCCTCCACTTT.

This clonotype was counted a few times. V usage is TRBV28 and J usage is TRBJ2-1; D not certain. Germline V gives CDR1 MDHEN, CDR2 SYDVKM. The CDR3 is 15 amino acids. The germline V and J ends were trimmed by 5 bases and 0 bases, with 11 bases remaining between them. CDR3 in amino acids: CASSNEGISYNEQFF. As DNA, the CDR3 is TGTGCCAGCAGTAACGAAGGTATCTCCTACAATGAGCAGTTCTTC.

As for this clonotype: Sequence at one end of the junction differs from germline and may be a read error. This sequence joins TRBV5-1 and TRBJ2-7, with D possibly TRBD2 on 6 matching bases. Germline lookup yields CDR1 SGHRS and CDR2 YFSETQ. CDR3 size: 15 residues. CDR3 DNA sequence: TGCGCCAGCTCACGAACGCTAGGGAGGTCCTTCGAGCAGTACTTC. This codes for CASSRTLGRSFEQYF. Supplemented by reference TRBV5-1 and TRBJ2-7, the full variable domain reads KAGVTQTPRYLIKTRGQQVTLSCSPISGHRSVSWYQQTPGQGLQFLFEYFSETQRNKGNFPGRFSGRQFSNSRSEMNVSTLELGDSALYLCASSRTLGRSFEQYFGPGTRLTVT.

Ten or more counts support this clonotype. The J gene is TRBJ2-3, the V gene TRBV5-1, with TRBD1 matching 7 bases. With V trimmed by 1 base and J by 5 bases, 13 bases remained unmatched. This CDR3 region has 17 residues. CDR1 is SGHRS, CDR2 YFSETQ, per germline. The DNA for the CDR3 is TGCGCCAGCAGCTTGCCCCAGGACAGGTGGTGGGAAGATACGCAGTATTTT. Translated: CASSLPQDRWWEDTQYF.

This clonotype showed up just a few times. The chain has TRBV9 and TRBJ2-1; the match to TRBD2 covers 10 bases. The CDR3 consists of 13 residues. Germline CDR1 and CDR2: SGDLS and YYNGEE. Unmatched junction bases numbered 1, after V lost 2 bases and J lost 8 bases. The CDR3 DNA sequence: TGTGCCAGCAGCGTCGGGACTAGCGATGAGCAGTTCTTC. Translating gives CASSVGTSDEQFF. The entire variable domain, with the rest obtained from reference TRBV9 and TRBJ2-1, is as follows: DSGVTQTPKHLITATGQRVTLRCSPRSGDLSVYWYQQSLDQGLQFLIQYYNGEERAKGNILERFSAQQFPDLHSELNLSSLELGDSALYFCASSVGTSDEQFFGPGTRLTVL.

This clonotype occurred many times. J is TRBJ2-1 and V is TRBV6-1; 8 bases line up with TRBD2. The ends lost 2 bases at V and 5 bases at J; junction bases unmatched: 11. Germline V lookup: CDR1 MNHNS, CDR2 SASEGT. There are 17 residues in the CDR3. CDR3 loop: CASSELGGRKRNNEQFF. The CDR3 DNA follows: TGTGCCAGCAGTGAACTTGGCGGGAGGAAGCGCAACAATGAGCAGTTCTTC.

The chain combines TRBV6-2 or TRBV6-3 with TRBJ1-2, with D perhaps TRBD1 (5 bases). Per the germline V gene, CDR1 is MNHEY and CDR2 is SVGEGT. This CDR3 has 13 amino acids. The V end lost 10 bases, the J end lost 5 bases, and 17 bases lay between the germline ends. The CDR3 sequence: CATSGGGRYGYTF. For the CDR3, the DNA is TGTGCCACCTCCGGGGGGGGGAGGTATGGCTACACCTTC.

The V call is TRBV4-1, the J call TRBJ2-1, with D uncertain. Between the trimmed V and J ends, which lost 4 bases and 0 bases, there was a span of 10 bases. The CDR3 extends over 15 amino acids. CDR1 is MGHRA and CDR2 is YSYEKL in the germline V gene. The CDR3 loop reads CASSRVMNSYNEQFF. In DNA form, the CDR3 reads TGCGCCAGCAGCCGGGTTATGAACTCCTACAATGAGCAGTTCTTC.

The V call is TRBV30, the J call TRBJ2-7, with TRBD1 matching over 10 bases. V shed 3 bases, J shed 3 bases, and the junction held 5 bases outside the gene matches. CDR1 and CDR2 from the germline V gene are GTSNPN and SVGIG (reference sequence). The CDR3 consists of 14 residues. This chain's CDR3 is CAWRTGGRVYEQYF. The CDR3 coding sequence is TGTGCCTGGAGGACAGGGGGCAGGGTCTACGAGCAGTACTTC.

This clonotype showed up many times. V gene TRBV12-3 or TRBV12-4 combines with J gene TRBJ2-5; D perhaps matches TRBD2 (6 bases). CDR3 length: 13 amino acids. V was shortened by 3 bases and J by 4 bases, with 9 bases between the two germline ends. Here the CDR3 DNA reads TGTGCCAGCAGTTTTCGGCGGGGAGAGACCCAGTACTTC. Protein: CASSFRRGETQYF.

This clonotype has a handful of counts. The chain links TRBV19 to TRBJ2-7; 7 nucleotides agree with TRBD2. The CDR3 length is 14 residues. V lost 10 bases and J lost 6; bases outside the gene matches: 15. The germline CDR1 and CDR2 sequences are LNHDA and SQIVND (reference sequence). CDR3 amino acids: CATSIAGTASEQYF. The CDR3 nucleotides are TGTGCCACTTCAATAGCGGGCACGGCGTCCGAGCAGTACTTC.

This clonotype has ten or more counts. This rearrangement joins TRBV2 to TRBJ2-7; 10 nucleotides line up with TRBD1. CDR1 is SNHLY, CDR2 FYNNEI, per germline. The junction had 3 bases not matched to a gene; V was cut back by 7 bases and J by 0 bases. The CDR3 sequence is 14 residues long. The CDR3 spells CASKGQGSSYEQYF. DNA for the CDR3: TGTGCCAGCAAGGGACAGGGGAGCTCCTACGAGCAGTACTTC.

As for this clonotype: A much larger clone lies a single base off, so this may be a read error. This chain connects TRBV4-3 to TRBJ2-7; D is unclear. This CDR3 has 13 amino acids. CDR1 LGHNA and CDR2 YSLEER come from the germline V gene. Trimming stripped 0 bases from V and 7 bases from J, with 10 bases between. For the CDR3, the DNA is TGCGCCAGCAGCCAAGATGGCTGGGGTGAGCAGTACTTC. This codes for CASSQDGWGEQYF.

This clonotype was observed at least ten times. CDR3 loop: CASSSDGGGYEQYF. The CDR3, as DNA: TGTGCCAGCAGCTCCGACGGGGGTGGCTACGAGCAGTACTTC. The chain is built from TRBV11-2 and TRBJ2-7; tentative D call: TRBD2 (6 bases). The germline V gene encodes CDR1 SGHAT and CDR2 FQNNGV. This CDR3 has 14 residues. Trimming shortened V by 4 bases and J by 3 bases, and 13 bases separated the two germline ends.

Ten or more counts support this clonotype. V and J are TRBV20-1 and TRBJ2-1; D gene unclear. The CDR3 is 14 residues long. Germline assignment: CDR1 DFQATT and CDR2 SNEGSKA (reference sequence). V was shortened by 0 bases and J by 6 bases, with 12 bases between the two germline ends. The CDR3 region has the DNA TGCAGTGCTAGAGATCTGGACCGCCCCAATGAGCAGTTCTTC. This gives the protein CSARDLDRPNEQFF.

The sample holds a few counts of this clonotype. The V and J genes are TRBV9 and TRBJ2-4, with 10 bases aligning to TRBD1. From germline, CDR1 is SGDLS and CDR2 YYNGEE. The CDR3 extends over 18 amino acids. After removal of 4 bases from V and 2 bases from J, the junction contained 12 bases not matched to a gene. In nucleotides, the CDR3 is TGTGCCAGCAGCTCCCCAGGGACAGGGGTTGGTCCCAAAAACATTCAGTACTTC. Its translation is CASSSPGTGVGPKNIQYF.

This clonotype was detected ten times or more. The chain couples TRBV11-1 to TRBJ2-7; D uncertain. V was clipped by 1 base and J by 0 bases, with 16 bases between them. This CDR3 comprises 17 residues. Germline V gene lookup returns CDR1 SGHAT and CDR2 FQDESV (reference sequence). The CDR3 protein is CASSLEVDGHISYEQYF. CDR3 sequence (DNA): TGTGCCAGCAGCTTAGAGGTCGACGGGCATATCTCCTACGAGCAGTACTTC.

At least ten counts were recorded for this clonotype. The V call is TRBV11-2, the J call TRBJ2-1; D possibly corresponds to TRBD2 (6 bases). V lost 3 bases, J lost 8 bases, and 11 bases lay in between. Germline CDR1 is SGHAT and CDR2 is FQNNGV. This CDR3 has 13 amino acids. The CDR3 here is CASSLGGEYEQFF. The CDR3, as DNA: TGTGCCAGCAGCTTGGGCGGGGAATATGAGCAGTTCTTC.

The rearrangement joins TRBV7-2 to TRBJ2-1; possible D gene TRBD1, 5 bases. The CDR3 runs 15 residues. The germline V gene has CDR1 SGHTA and CDR2 FQGNSA. V lost 2 bases and J lost 0, with 8 bases in between. CDR3: CASSLMQGSYNEQFF. The CDR3, as DNA: TGTGCCAGCAGCTTAATGCAGGGCTCCTACAATGAGCAGTTCTTC. Full variable domain (missing parts from reference TRBV7-2 and TRBJ2-1): GAGVSQSPSNKVTEKGKDVELRCDPISGHTALYWYRQSLGQGLEFLIYFQGNSAPDKSGLPSDRFSAERTGGSVSTLTIQRTQQEDSAVYLCASSLMQGSYNEQFFGPGTRLTVL.

This clonotype was recorded a few times. The chain combines TRBV14 with TRBJ1-2; tentatively, D is TRBD1 (5 bases). V shed 0 bases and J shed 4 bases, with 12 bases lying between them. The V gene's germline CDR1 is SGHDN and CDR2 FVKESK. The CDR3 contains 15 residues. The CDR3 here is CASSQDTQGRYGYTF. The CDR3 DNA reads TGTGCCAGCAGCCAAGATACTCAGGGACGCTATGGCTACACCTTC.

Only a few counts were recorded for this clonotype. V is TRBV7-9 and J is TRBJ2-1; 11 nucleotides line up with TRBD2. The CDR3 is 17 residues long. Germline V gene lookup returns CDR1 SEHNR and CDR2 FQNEAQ (reference sequence). V lost 6 bases, J lost 6 bases, and 13 bases stayed unmatched. The CDR3 loop reads CASRPPPGLADFNEQFF. In nucleotides, the CDR3 is TGTGCCAGCAGACCCCCCCCGGGACTAGCGGATTTCAATGAGCAGTTCTTC.

This clonotype came up a few times. J is TRBJ1-3 and V is TRBV15, with D perhaps TRBD1 (5 bases). With 8 bases removed from V and 0 bases from J, the gap between germline ends came to 14 bases. This CDR3 region has 15 residues. From germline, CDR1 is LNHNV and CDR2 YYDKDF (reference sequence). DNA for the CDR3: TGTGCCACCGCTACAGGACTCAGCTCTGGAAACACCATATATTTT. Translated: CATATGLSSGNTIYF. Variable domain in full (rest from reference TRBV15 and TRBJ1-3): DAMVIQNPRYQVTQFGKPVTLSCSQTLNHNVMYWYQQKSSQAPKLLFHYYDKDFNNEADTPDNFQSRRPNTSFCFLDIRSPGLGDTAMYLCATATGLSSGNTIYFGEGSWLTVV.

The sample holds many counts of this clonotype. The chain has TRBV7-9 and TRBJ2-1; 7 positions agree with TRBD2. J lost 0 bases, V lost 3 bases, and 8 bases had no gene match. Germline loops: CDR1 SEHNR, CDR2 FQNEAQ (reference sequence). The CDR3 contains 17 residues. The CDR3 here is CASSFQSGVSSYNEQFF. CDR3 nucleotides: TGTGCCAGCAGCTTTCAGAGCGGGGTTAGCTCCTACAATGAGCAGTTCTTC.